This TCR beta chain emerged from a study of T cell responses to AZD1222 COVID-19 vaccine. This CDR3 comprises 14 residues. The V end was cut by 1 base, the J end by 5 bases, with 9 bases between. Germline V gene data show CDR1 as SGDLS and CDR2 as YYNGEE. The study, taken as a whole, reports: Most donors were white British, females outnumbered males, and clonal diversity was possibly underestimated.

Data came from immunoSEQ multiplex PCR; TCRdb stores just in-frame clones and leaves some out. The table records around 15,000 clones, approximately 80% of them present only once. As concerns this clone: Antigen: not known.

Pooling covered second doses at about 4 or about 12 weeks. The rearrangement links TRBV9 to TRBJ2-2; weak D call: TRBD2 (5 bases). Sequenced here: peripheral blood, sampled 28 days after the second AZD1222 dose. The clonotype was recovered from an adult who received the AZD1222 COVID-19 vaccine. The CDR3 DNA follows: TGTGCCAGCAGCGTAAACAGAGGGACCGGGGAGCTGTTTTTT. The encoded protein is CASSVNRGTGELFF.